This T cell receptor beta chain was sequenced during a study of T cells in Graves' hyperthyroidism and ophthalmopathy. Study-wide background: The blood sample was taken at first diagnosis, before treatment began. Findings and limits, study-wide: Model output signaled ophthalmopathy a median about seven months ahead of onset. In the blood, most expanded thyroid clonotypes above 0.001 appeared as well.

V shed 5 bases, J shed 0 bases, and the junction held 10 bases outside the gene matches. Germline V gene lookup returns CDR1 MDHEN and CDR2 SYDVKM. This CDR3 has 16 amino acids. Amplification targeted TCR beta CDR3 regions from RNA transcripts. The primer set for the first-round RT-PCR of the TCR CDR3 was HTBI. TCRdb re-analysed the multiplex PCR reads in MiXCR, keeping a single row per CDR3 protein. The sample comprises approximately 200,000 distinct CDR3 sequences, approximately 16% of which are singletons, and about 41% rests with the top ten. This clonotype was seen many times. The antigen remains unidentified. Patients counted as stable if ophthalmopathy did not develop within 18 months.

The chain links TRBV28 to TRBJ2-7; 7 bases are a match to TRBD1. What was sequenced was blood. This TCR derives from a man between 40 and 49 years old with Graves' hyperthyroidism. CDR3 loop: CASSLETRDSSYEQYF. CDR3 in DNA: TGTGCCAGCAGTCTTGAAACCCGGGACAGCTCCTACGAGCAGTACTTC.